This TCR beta chain was sequenced for a study of blood T cell repertoires in COVID-19. Across the study: PBMCs, B-cell-depleted T cells, or T cells provided the cDNA or gDNA that made up the material.

Assay used: immunoSEQ multiplex PCR; TCRdb lists only in-frame clones, some missing. Found here are about 250,000 clones, nearly 90% of them singletons; the top ten hold almost 4%. Those who participated ranged in age from roughly 18 to 95 years and resided in approximately 23 US areas. Germline assignment: CDR1 MNHEY and CDR2 SVGAGI. The CDR3 has 15 amino acids. Trimming left V 6 bases short and J 4 bases short, with 13 bases between. The table lists this clone with a few counts. Source material: PBMCs or T cells enriched from blood (not recorded which). V usage is TRBV6-5 and J usage is TRBJ1-6; possible D gene TRBD1, 5 bases. The TCR comes from a woman in her 30s with acute COVID-19. CDR3 loop: CASRPPGTYNSPLHF. The DNA of the CDR3 is TGTGCCAGCAGACCCCCCGGGACTTATAATTCACCCCTCCACTTT.